These T cell receptor beta chains were read from a single sample in a study of T cell clonotyping in hematopoietic cell transplantation. Measured with immunoSEQ multiplex PCR; TCRdb has only the in-frame clones, and not every one. In the table there are more than 40,000 clones, 85% of which are singletons. The source material was peripheral blood mononuclear cells, sampled before stem cell transplant. These receptors were collected from a man aged 55 to 69 with acute myeloid leukemia. Some clones in this sample may be carry-over from other donors' samples. Both conserved end residues are part of each CDR3. Expanded clones get a size class; other rows say once, few or many, or leave the size out.

>NA|TRBV10-2
CASREARGQGAADTQYF
>NA|TRBV11-3
CASSPGLPGNTIYF
>NA|TRBV29-1
CSVEQGPANYGYTF
>NA|TRBV30
CAWSPNTGTRDGNTIYF
>few|TRBV7-9
CASSSLFNRGYTF
>NA|TRBV4-1
CASSQDGTVYEQYF
>once|TRBV5-1
CASTSPVNTEAFF
>NA|TRBV2
CASLSGGAASEQFF
>NA|TRBV5-1
CASSGASGQRFYGYTF
>once|TRBV11-1
CASSLRQGATNEKLFF
>NA|TRBV11-2
CASSLSETEAFF
>NA|TRBV25-1
CASRQTGTEGSPLHF
>NA|TRBV5-6
CASSLNRWVSGETQYF
>NA|TRBV7-2
CASSGRDGLGNQPQHF
>NA|TRBV5-1
CASSLDGGDPLLPF
>NA|TRBV6-4
CASRGQGYTEAFF
>NA|TRBV11-3
CASSLGTSGVQFF
>NA|TRBV10-2
CASSLQGDNQPQHF
>once|TRBV6-5
CASSQTGQVKRLHF
>NA|TRBV6-5
CASSYSRGARQETQYF
>NA|TRBV4-2
CASSQPHRDNEQFF
>once|TRBV29-1
CSASDGWNDSPLHF
>medium-sized|TRBV2
CASRPTGLDGYTF
>NA|TRBV28
CASSLFGSSGNTIYF
>NA|TRBV5-6
CASSVLGDRGARGF
>NA|TRBV28
CASSGRTGNTIYF
>NA|TRBV7-2
CASSLMSGVQETQYF
>once|TRBV6-6
CASSRDSGHQPQHF
>NA|TRBV6-6
CASSREGAGYNSPLHF